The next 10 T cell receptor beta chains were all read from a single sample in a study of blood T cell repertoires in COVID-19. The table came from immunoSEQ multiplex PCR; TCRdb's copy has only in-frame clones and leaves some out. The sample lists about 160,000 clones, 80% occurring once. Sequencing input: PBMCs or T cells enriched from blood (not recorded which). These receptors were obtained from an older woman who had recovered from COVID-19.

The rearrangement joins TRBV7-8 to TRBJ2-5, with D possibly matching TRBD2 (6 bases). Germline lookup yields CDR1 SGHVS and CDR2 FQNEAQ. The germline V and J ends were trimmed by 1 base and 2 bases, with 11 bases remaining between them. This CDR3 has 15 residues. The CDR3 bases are TGTGCCAGCAGCTTAGTAGGGACTGGACAAGAGACCCAGTACTTC. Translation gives CASSLVGTGQETQYF.

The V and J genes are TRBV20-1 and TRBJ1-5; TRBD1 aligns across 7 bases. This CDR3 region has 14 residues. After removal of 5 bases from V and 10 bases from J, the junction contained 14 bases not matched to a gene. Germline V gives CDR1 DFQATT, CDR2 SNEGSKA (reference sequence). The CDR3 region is CSAGGLTGMNPQHF. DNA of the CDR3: TGCAGTGCTGGTGGCCTGACAGGGATGAATCCCCAGCATTTT.

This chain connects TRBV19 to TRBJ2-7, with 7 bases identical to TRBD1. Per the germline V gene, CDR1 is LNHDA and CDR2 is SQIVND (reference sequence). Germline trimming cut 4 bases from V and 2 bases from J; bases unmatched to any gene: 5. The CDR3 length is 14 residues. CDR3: CASSRLQGPYEQYF. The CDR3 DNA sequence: TGTGCCAGTAGTAGACTACAGGGGCCCTACGAGCAGTACTTC. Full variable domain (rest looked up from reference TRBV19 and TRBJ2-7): DGGITQSPKYLFRKEGQNVTLSCEQNLNHDAMYWYRQDPGQGLRLIYYSQIVNDFQKGDIAEGYSVSREKKESFPLTVTSAQKNPTAFYLCASSRLQGPYEQYFGPGTRLTVT.

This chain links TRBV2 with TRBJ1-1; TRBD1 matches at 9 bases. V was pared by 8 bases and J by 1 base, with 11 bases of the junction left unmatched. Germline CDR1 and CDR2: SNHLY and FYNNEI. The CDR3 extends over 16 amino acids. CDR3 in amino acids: CASCLAGQGWNTEAFF. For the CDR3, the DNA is TGTGCCAGCTGTTTAGCGGGACAGGGTTGGAACACTGAAGCTTTCTTT. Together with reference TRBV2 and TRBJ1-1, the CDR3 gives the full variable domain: EPEVTQTPSHQVTQMGQEVILRCVPISNHLYFYWYRQILGQKVEFLVSFYNNEISEKSEIFDDQFSVERPDGSNFTLKIRSTKLEDSAMYFCASCLAGQGWNTEAFFGQGTRLTVV.

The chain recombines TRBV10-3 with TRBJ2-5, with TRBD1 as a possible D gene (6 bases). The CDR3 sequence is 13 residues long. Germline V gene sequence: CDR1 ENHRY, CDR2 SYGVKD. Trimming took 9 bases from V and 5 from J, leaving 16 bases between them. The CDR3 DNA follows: TGTGCCATAGGTGGGGGCCTAGGGGAGACCCAGTACTTC. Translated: CAIGGGLGETQYF.

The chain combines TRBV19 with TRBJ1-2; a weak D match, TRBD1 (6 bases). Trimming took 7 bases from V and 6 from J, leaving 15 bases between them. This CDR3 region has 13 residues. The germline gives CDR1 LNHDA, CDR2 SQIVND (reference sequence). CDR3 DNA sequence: TGTGCCAGTAACCCGCAGGGGTTCGATGGCTACACCTTC. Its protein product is CASNPQGFDGYTF. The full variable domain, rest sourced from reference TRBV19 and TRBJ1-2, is DGGITQSPKYLFRKEGQNVTLSCEQNLNHDAMYWYRQDPGQGLRLIYYSQIVNDFQKGDIAEGYSVSREKKESFPLTVTSAQKNPTAFYLCASNPQGFDGYTFGSGTRLTVV.

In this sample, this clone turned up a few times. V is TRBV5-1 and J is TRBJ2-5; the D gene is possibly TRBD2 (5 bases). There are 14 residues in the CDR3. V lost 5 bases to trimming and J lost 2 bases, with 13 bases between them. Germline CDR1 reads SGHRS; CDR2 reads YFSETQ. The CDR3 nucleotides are TGCGCCAGCAGATTTGGACTGCAACAAGAGACCCAGTACTTC. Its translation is CASRFGLQQETQYF.

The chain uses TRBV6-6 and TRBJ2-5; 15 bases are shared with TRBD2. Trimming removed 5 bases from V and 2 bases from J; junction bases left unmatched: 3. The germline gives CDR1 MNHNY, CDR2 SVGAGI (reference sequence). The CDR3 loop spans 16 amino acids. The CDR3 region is CASSPGLAGGQETQYF. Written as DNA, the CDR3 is TGTGCCAGCAGTCCGGGACTAGCGGGGGGTCAAGAGACCCAGTACTTC.

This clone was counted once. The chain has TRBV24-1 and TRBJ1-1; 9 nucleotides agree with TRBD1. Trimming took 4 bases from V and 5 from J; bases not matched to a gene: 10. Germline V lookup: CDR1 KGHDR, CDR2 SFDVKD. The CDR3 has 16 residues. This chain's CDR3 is CATSDAGTGIGTEAFF. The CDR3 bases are TGTGCCACCAGTGACGCCGGGACAGGGATTGGTACTGAAGCTTTCTTT.

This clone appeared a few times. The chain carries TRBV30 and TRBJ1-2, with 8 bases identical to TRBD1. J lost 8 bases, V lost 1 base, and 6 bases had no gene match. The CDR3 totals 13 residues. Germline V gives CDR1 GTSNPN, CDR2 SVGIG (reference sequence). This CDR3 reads CAWSAGQGAGYTF. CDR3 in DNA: TGTGCCTGGAGTGCCGGACAGGGAGCAGGCTACACCTTC.